This T cell receptor (beta chain) stems from a study of cytomegalovirus exposure and HLA in healthy donors. Nominal health characterized the donors when sampled, though unrecorded immune exposures were likely. On this clone itself: Its antigen is currently unknown.

The germline gives CDR1 MDHEN, CDR2 SYDVKM. With 5 bases removed from V and 2 bases from J, the gap between germline ends came to 16 bases. The CDR3 contains 15 residues. Findings and caveats of the study: Immune exposure information available was restricted to CMV serostatus. Sequencing depth across donors, presence/absence analyses assumed, was roughly uniform. A later analysis appeared to link common viral pathogens to several of the most significant clusters.

PCR amplification relied on 60 Vbeta primers (plus 13 Jbeta primers). Sequenced by immunoSEQ multiplex PCR; TCRdb stores in-frame clones only, minus some. The data contain more than 95,000 clones, under 85% of them singletons. Material: PBMCs. This TCR came from a female donor in good health and CMV-seropositive. V is TRBV28 and J is TRBJ2-7; a possible D gene is TRBD2 (6 bases). The CDR3: CASSKGRGFPYEQYF. For the CDR3, the DNA is TGTGCCAGCAGTAAGGGCCGGGGGTTCCCCTACGAGCAGTACTTC.